These T cell receptor beta chains were read from a single sample in a study of blood T cell repertoires in COVID-19. Clones were sequenced by immunoSEQ multiplex PCR, and TCRdb holds only the in-frame ones, with some missing. The table includes around 170,000 clones, more than 75% detected once. Material for sequencing was peripheral blood. The origin of the receptors is a man aged 60-69 years with COVID-19, enrolled during active disease. The CDR3 runs from the conserved cysteine through the conserved F or W. The D gene is left open where the match is weak. Clone size appears in some rows only: once, few, many, or a class for an expanded clone.

v_call: TRBV19; d_call: TRBD1; j_call: TRBJ1-1; clone_size: NA; cdr3_aa: CASSRGQLEAFF; cdr3_nt: TGTGCCAGTAGCAGGGGACAGCTTGAAGCTTTCTTT
v_call: TRBV29-1; d_call: NA; j_call: TRBJ1-5; clone_size: NA; cdr3_aa: CSVGNRVNQPQHF; cdr3_nt: TGCAGCGTTGGGAACAGGGTAAATCAGCCCCAGCATTTT
v_call: TRBV6-2/TRBV6-3; d_call: NA; j_call: TRBJ2-5; clone_size: NA; cdr3_aa: CASSYVSRQETQYF; cdr3_nt: TGTGCCAGCAGTTACGTTTCGAGGCAAGAGACCCAGTACTTC
v_call: TRBV6-5; d_call: TRBD1; j_call: TRBJ2-7; clone_size: NA; cdr3_aa: CASSRTGSGYEQYF; cdr3_nt: TGTGCCAGCAGTCGGACAGGGTCCGGCTACGAGCAGTACTTC
v_call: TRBV5-8; d_call: NA; j_call: TRBJ1-1; clone_size: NA; cdr3_aa: CASSFGGYPEAFF; cdr3_nt: TGTGCCAGCAGCTTTGGAGGGTATCCTGAAGCTTTCTTT
v_call: TRBV6-2/TRBV6-3; d_call: NA; j_call: TRBJ1-6; clone_size: NA; cdr3_aa: CASSYSSRMRNSPLHF; cdr3_nt: TGTGCCAGCAGTTACTCGAGTCGTATGAGAAATTCACCCCTCCACTTT
v_call: TRBV19; d_call: NA; j_call: TRBJ1-5; clone_size: NA; cdr3_aa: CATVPQGGNQPQHF; cdr3_nt: TGTGCCACCGTCCCACAGGGAGGCAATCAGCCCCAGCATTTT
v_call: TRBV5-8; d_call: NA; j_call: TRBJ1-1; clone_size: NA; cdr3_aa: CASSWHRGGITEAFF; cdr3_nt: TGTGCCAGCAGCTGGCACCGGGGCGGGATCACTGAAGCTTTCTTT
v_call: TRBV5-1; d_call: TRBD1; j_call: TRBJ2-1; clone_size: NA; cdr3_aa: CASRPGTGIYNEQFF; cdr3_nt: TGCGCCAGCCGCCCCGGGACAGGGATTTACAATGAGCAGTTCTTC
v_call: TRBV23-1; d_call: NA; j_call: TRBJ2-7; clone_size: NA; cdr3_aa: CASSQFGGPISYEQYF; cdr3_nt: TGCGCCAGCAGTCAATTCGGAGGGCCAATCTCCTACGAGCAGTACTTC
v_call: TRBV18; d_call: TRBD1; j_call: TRBJ1-2; clone_size: NA; cdr3_aa: CASSPRTGPQAYGYTF; cdr3_nt: TGTGCCAGCTCACCCCGGACAGGGCCCCAAGCCTATGGCTACACCTTC
v_call: TRBV28; d_call: TRBD1; j_call: TRBJ1-5; clone_size: NA; cdr3_aa: CASSPGQGGSQPQHF; cdr3_nt: TGTGCCAGCAGCCCCGGACAGGGGGGGAGTCAGCCCCAGCATTTT
v_call: TRBV25-1; d_call: NA; j_call: TRBJ1-1; clone_size: few; cdr3_aa: CASSAHGELNTEAFF; cdr3_nt: TGTGCCAGCAGTGCTCACGGGGAGTTAAACACTGAAGCTTTCTTT
v_call: TRBV12-5; d_call: NA; j_call: TRBJ2-7; clone_size: NA; cdr3_aa: CASGWESGEQYF; cdr3_nt: TGTGCTAGTGGTTGGGAGTCGGGAGAGCAGTACTTC
v_call: TRBV7-3; d_call: NA; j_call: TRBJ2-5; clone_size: NA; cdr3_aa: CASSLGGSQETQYF; cdr3_nt: TGTGCCAGCAGCTTAGGAGGGTCCCAAGAGACCCAGTACTTC
v_call: TRBV19; d_call: TRBD2; j_call: TRBJ2-7; clone_size: NA; cdr3_aa: CASSIADSGGTYEQYF; cdr3_nt: TGTGCCAGTAGTATAGCTGATAGCGGGGGGACCTACGAGCAGTACTTC
v_call: TRBV25-1; d_call: NA; j_call: TRBJ1-4; clone_size: NA; cdr3_aa: CASMTGQGEKLFF; cdr3_nt: TGTGCCAGCATGACAGGCCAGGGGGAAAAACTGTTTTTT
v_call: TRBV27; d_call: NA; j_call: TRBJ1-2; clone_size: NA; cdr3_aa: CASSSDPGTPSGYGYTF; cdr3_nt: TGTGCCAGCAGCAGCGATCCCGGGACACCATCAGGCTATGGCTACACCTTC
v_call: TRBV7-2; d_call: TRBD1; j_call: TRBJ2-1; clone_size: NA; cdr3_aa: CASSPGTGIDEQFF; cdr3_nt: TGTGCCAGCAGCCCCGGGACAGGGATCGATGAGCAGTTCTTC
v_call: TRBV28; d_call: TRBD1; j_call: TRBJ1-6; clone_size: NA; cdr3_aa: CASSRAGTGSSPLHF; cdr3_nt: TGTGCCAGCAGTAGAGCCGGGACAGGGTCTTCACCCCTCCACTTT
v_call: TRBV6-6; d_call: NA; j_call: TRBJ1-1; clone_size: NA; cdr3_aa: CASSYGGQTEAFF; cdr3_nt: TGTGCCAGCAGTTACGGAGGGCAGACTGAAGCTTTCTTT
v_call: TRBV29-1; d_call: NA; j_call: TRBJ2-5; clone_size: NA; cdr3_aa: CSVGGGIETQYF; cdr3_nt: TGCAGCGTTGGAGGAGGGATAGAGACCCAGTACTTC
v_call: TRBV19; d_call: NA; j_call: TRBJ2-7; clone_size: NA; cdr3_aa: CASSLGTAGYEQYF; cdr3_nt: TGTGCCAGTAGTTTGGGGACTGCCGGCTACGAGCAGTACTTC
v_call: TRBV28; d_call: NA; j_call: TRBJ1-5; clone_size: NA; cdr3_aa: CASSLRSGRDVAQPQHF; cdr3_nt: TGTGCCAGCAGTTTACGGTCGGGCAGGGATGTGGCCCAGCCCCAGCATTTT
v_call: TRBV28; d_call: TRBD1; j_call: TRBJ2-7; clone_size: NA; cdr3_aa: CASSPGQGRGEQYF; cdr3_nt: TGTGCCAGCAGCCCGGGACAGGGAAGGGGCGAGCAGTACTTC
v_call: TRBV30; d_call: TRBD1; j_call: TRBJ1-5; clone_size: NA; cdr3_aa: CAWSPRDSYNQPQHF; cdr3_nt: TGTGCCTGGAGTCCCCGGGACAGCTACAATCAGCCCCAGCATTTT
v_call: TRBV20-1; d_call: NA; j_call: TRBJ1-2; clone_size: once; cdr3_aa: CSVGSLYGYTF; cdr3_nt: TGCAGTGTCGGGTCACTCTATGGCTACACCTTC
v_call: TRBV11-3; d_call: NA; j_call: TRBJ2-1; clone_size: NA; cdr3_aa: CASGRDTSGEQFF; cdr3_nt: TGTGCCAGCGGTCGGGACACCTCTGGTGAGCAGTTCTTC
v_call: TRBV11-3; d_call: NA; j_call: TRBJ2-7; clone_size: NA; cdr3_aa: CASSLGGGTFYEQYF; cdr3_nt: TGTGCCAGCAGCCTAGGGGGCGGGACCTTCTACGAGCAGTACTTC
v_call: TRBV3-1/TRBV3-2; d_call: TRBD1; j_call: TRBJ1-1; clone_size: NA; cdr3_aa: CASSQGQGVRAEAFF; cdr3_nt: TGTGCCAGCAGCCAAGGACAGGGTGTGAGAGCTGAAGCTTTCTTT
v_call: TRBV19; d_call: TRBD2; j_call: TRBJ2-1; clone_size: NA; cdr3_aa: CASSLAGGSYNEQFF; cdr3_nt: TGTGCCAGTAGTCTAGCGGGGGGGTCCTACAATGAGCAGTTCTTC
v_call: TRBV6-5; d_call: TRBD2; j_call: TRBJ2-2; clone_size: NA; cdr3_aa: CASSYFGGSYTGELFF; cdr3_nt: TGTGCCAGCAGTTACTTTGGCGGGAGCTACACCGGGGAGCTGTTTTTT
v_call: TRBV18; d_call: TRBD2; j_call: TRBJ2-3; clone_size: NA; cdr3_aa: CASSRGTSGVGADTQYF; cdr3_nt: TGTGCCAGCTCACGGGGGACTAGCGGGGTAGGAGCCGATACGCAGTATTTT
v_call: TRBV5-6; d_call: NA; j_call: TRBJ2-1; clone_size: NA; cdr3_aa: CASSKTWEQFF; cdr3_nt: TGTGCCAGCAGCAAGACTTGGGAGCAGTTCTTC
v_call: TRBV11-3; d_call: NA; j_call: TRBJ2-2; clone_size: once; cdr3_aa: CASTKYTGELFF; cdr3_nt: TGTGCCAGCACAAAATACACCGGGGAGCTGTTTTTT
v_call: TRBV12-5; d_call: TRBD1; j_call: TRBJ1-3; clone_size: NA; cdr3_aa: CASGLVPTGEVRNTIYF; cdr3_nt: TGTGCTAGTGGTTTGGTCCCGACAGGGGAGGTTCGGAACACCATATATTTT
v_call: TRBV3-1/TRBV3-2; d_call: NA; j_call: TRBJ1-5; clone_size: NA; cdr3_aa: CASSQDRGTANQPQHF; cdr3_nt: TGTGCCAGCAGCCAAGATCGAGGTACGGCGAATCAGCCCCAGCATTTT
v_call: TRBV7-6; d_call: TRBD2; j_call: TRBJ2-2; clone_size: NA; cdr3_aa: CASSFGTSGSTGELFF; cdr3_nt: TGTGCCAGCAGCTTTGGGACTAGCGGGAGTACCGGGGAGCTGTTTTTT
v_call: TRBV19; d_call: NA; j_call: TRBJ2-2; clone_size: NA; cdr3_aa: CASNWVGRSTGELFF; cdr3_nt: TGTGCCAGTAACTGGGTGGGGCGTTCCACCGGGGAGCTGTTTTTT
v_call: TRBV2; d_call: TRBD2; j_call: TRBJ2-7; clone_size: NA; cdr3_aa: CASSTGLAETYEQYF; cdr3_nt: TGTGCCAGCAGTACCGGACTAGCGGAGACCTACGAGCAGTACTTC
v_call: TRBV10-3; d_call: NA; j_call: TRBJ1-5; clone_size: NA; cdr3_aa: CAIREQGSDQPQHF; cdr3_nt: TGTGCCATCAGGGAACAGGGATCGGATCAGCCCCAGCATTTT
v_call: TRBV6-5; d_call: NA; j_call: TRBJ1-1; clone_size: NA; cdr3_aa: CASRNRGGSTEAFF; cdr3_nt: TGTGCCAGCAGAAATCGAGGGGGAAGCACTGAAGCTTTCTTT
v_call: TRBV6-1; d_call: TRBD1; j_call: TRBJ1-2; clone_size: NA; cdr3_aa: CASSERSDRTLGGYTF; cdr3_nt: TGTGCCAGCAGTGAACGATCGGACAGGACTCTGGGGGGCTACACCTTC
v_call: TRBV9; d_call: NA; j_call: TRBJ2-2; clone_size: NA; cdr3_aa: CASSVSPDTGELFF; cdr3_nt: TGTGCCAGCAGCGTATCCCCTGACACCGGGGAGCTGTTTTTT
v_call: TRBV6-2/TRBV6-3; d_call: NA; j_call: TRBJ1-1; clone_size: NA; cdr3_aa: CASSSAGAWNTEAFF; cdr3_nt: TGTGCCAGCAGTTCAGCAGGGGCCTGGAACACTGAAGCTTTCTTT
v_call: TRBV3-1/TRBV3-2; d_call: NA; j_call: TRBJ2-1; clone_size: NA; cdr3_aa: CASSPSGNEQFF; cdr3_nt: TGTGCCAGCAGCCCCAGCGGCAATGAGCAGTTCTTC